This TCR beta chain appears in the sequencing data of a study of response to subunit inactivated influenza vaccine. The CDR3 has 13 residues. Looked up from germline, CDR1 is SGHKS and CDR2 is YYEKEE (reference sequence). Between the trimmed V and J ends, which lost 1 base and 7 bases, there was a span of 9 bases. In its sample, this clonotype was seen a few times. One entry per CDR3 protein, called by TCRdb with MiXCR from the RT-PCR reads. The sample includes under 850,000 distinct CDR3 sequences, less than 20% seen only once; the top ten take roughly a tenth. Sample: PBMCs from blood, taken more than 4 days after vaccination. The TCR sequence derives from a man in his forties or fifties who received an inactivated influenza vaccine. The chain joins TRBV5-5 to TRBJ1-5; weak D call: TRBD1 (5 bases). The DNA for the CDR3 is TGTGCCAGCAGCTTGCGCCAGGGCCAGCCCCAGCATTTT. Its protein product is CASSLRQGQPQHF.